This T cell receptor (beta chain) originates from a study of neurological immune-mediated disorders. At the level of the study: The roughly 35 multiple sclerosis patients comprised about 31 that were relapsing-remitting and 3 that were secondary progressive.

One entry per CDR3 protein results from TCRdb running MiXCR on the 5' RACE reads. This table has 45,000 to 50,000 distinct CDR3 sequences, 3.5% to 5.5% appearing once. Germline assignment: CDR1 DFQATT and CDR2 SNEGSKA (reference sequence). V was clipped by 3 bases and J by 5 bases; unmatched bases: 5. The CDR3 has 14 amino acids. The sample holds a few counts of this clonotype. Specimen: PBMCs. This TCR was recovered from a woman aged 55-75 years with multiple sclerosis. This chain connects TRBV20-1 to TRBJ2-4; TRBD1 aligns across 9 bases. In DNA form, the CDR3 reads TGCAGTGCTAGTGGCCGGGACAGGGAAAACATTCAGTACTTC. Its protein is CSASGRDRENIQYF.